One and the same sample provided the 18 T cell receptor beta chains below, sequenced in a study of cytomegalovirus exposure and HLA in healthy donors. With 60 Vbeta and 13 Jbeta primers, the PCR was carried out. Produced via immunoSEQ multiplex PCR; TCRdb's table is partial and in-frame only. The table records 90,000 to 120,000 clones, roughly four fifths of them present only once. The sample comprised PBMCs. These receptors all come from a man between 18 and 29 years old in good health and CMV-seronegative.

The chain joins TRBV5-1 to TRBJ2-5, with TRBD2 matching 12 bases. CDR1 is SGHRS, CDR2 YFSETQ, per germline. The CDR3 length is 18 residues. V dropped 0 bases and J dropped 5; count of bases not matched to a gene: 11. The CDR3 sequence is CASSLGGSSGGAVETQYF. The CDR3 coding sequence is TGCGCCAGCAGCTTGGGTGGTTCTAGCGGGGGGGCCGTGGAGACCCAGTACTTC. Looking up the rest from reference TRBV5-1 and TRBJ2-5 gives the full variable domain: KAGVTQTPRYLIKTRGQQVTLSCSPISGHRSVSWYQQTPGQGLQFLFEYFSETQRNKGNFPGRFSGRQFSNSRSEMNVSTLELGDSALYLCASSLGGSSGGAVETQYFGPGTRLLVL.

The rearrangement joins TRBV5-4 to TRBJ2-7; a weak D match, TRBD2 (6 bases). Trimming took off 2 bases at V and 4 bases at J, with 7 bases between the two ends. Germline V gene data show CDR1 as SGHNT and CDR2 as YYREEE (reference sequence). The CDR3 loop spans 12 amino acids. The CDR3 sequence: CASSFGGYEQYF. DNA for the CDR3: TGTGCCAGCAGCTTCGGGGGATACGAGCAGTACTTC. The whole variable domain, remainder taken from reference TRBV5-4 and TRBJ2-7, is ETGVTQSPTHLIKTRGQQVTLRCSSQSGHNTVSWYQQALGQGPQFIFQYYREEENGRGNFPPRFSGLQFPNYSSELNVNALELDDSALYLCASSFGGYEQYFGPGTRLTVT.

This CDR3 is CASSAGTAYGYTF. As DNA, the CDR3 is TGTGCCAGCAGTGCCGGGACAGCCTATGGCTACACCTTC. The genes are TRBV2 and TRBJ1-2; 7 bases are a match to TRBD1. CDR1 and CDR2 (germline): SNHLY, FYNNEI. The junction had 3 bases not matched to a gene; V was cut back by 4 bases and J by 4 bases. The CDR3 spans 13 residues.

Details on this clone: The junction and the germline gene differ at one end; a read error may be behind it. CDR3 amino acids: CASSRGQGPYGYPF. The CDR3 DNA follows: TGTGCCAGCAGCCGGGGACAGGGGCCCTATGGCTACCCCTTC. The chain carries TRBV7-9 and TRBJ1-2; TRBD1 agrees at 10 bases. The CDR3 sequence is 14 residues long. Germline values: CDR1 SEHNR, CDR2 FQNEAQ (reference sequence).

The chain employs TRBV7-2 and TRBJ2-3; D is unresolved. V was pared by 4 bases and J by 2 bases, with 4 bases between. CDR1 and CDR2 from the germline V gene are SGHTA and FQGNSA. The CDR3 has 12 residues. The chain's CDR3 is CASSYYTDTQYF. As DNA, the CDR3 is TGTGCCAGCAGCTACTACACAGATACGCAGTATTTT.

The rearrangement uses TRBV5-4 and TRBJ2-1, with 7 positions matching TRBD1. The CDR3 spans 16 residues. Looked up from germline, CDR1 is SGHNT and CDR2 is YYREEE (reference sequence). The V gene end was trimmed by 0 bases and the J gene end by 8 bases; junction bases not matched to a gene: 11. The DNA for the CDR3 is TGTGCCAGCAGCTTGGCGATACAGGGGATAGGGGATGAGCAGTTCTTC. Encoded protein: CASSLAIQGIGDEQFF. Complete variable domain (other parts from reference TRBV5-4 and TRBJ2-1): ETGVTQSPTHLIKTRGQQVTLRCSSQSGHNTVSWYQQALGQGPQFIFQYYREEENGRGNFPPRFSGLQFPNYSSELNVNALELDDSALYLCASSLAIQGIGDEQFFGPGTRLTVL.

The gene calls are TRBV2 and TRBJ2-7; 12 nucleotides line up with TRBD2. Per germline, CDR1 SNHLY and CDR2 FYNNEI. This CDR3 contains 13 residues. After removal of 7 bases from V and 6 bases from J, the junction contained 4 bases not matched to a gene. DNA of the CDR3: TGTGCCAGCATACCTAGCGGGGGGGGCGAGCAGTACTTC. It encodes CASIPSGGGEQYF. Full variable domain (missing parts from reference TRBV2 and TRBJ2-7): EPEVTQTPSHQVTQMGQEVILRCVPISNHLYFYWYRQILGQKVEFLVSFYNNEISEKSEIFDDQFSVERPDGSNFTLKIRSTKLEDSAMYFCASIPSGGGEQYFGPGTRLTVT.

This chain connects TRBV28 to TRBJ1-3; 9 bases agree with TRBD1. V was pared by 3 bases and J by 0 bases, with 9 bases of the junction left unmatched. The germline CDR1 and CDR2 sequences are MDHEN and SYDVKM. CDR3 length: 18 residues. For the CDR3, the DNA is TGTGCCAGCAGTTTCCGTAGGGGACAGGGCCTCTCTGGAAACACCATATATTTT. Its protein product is CASSFRRGQGLSGNTIYF.

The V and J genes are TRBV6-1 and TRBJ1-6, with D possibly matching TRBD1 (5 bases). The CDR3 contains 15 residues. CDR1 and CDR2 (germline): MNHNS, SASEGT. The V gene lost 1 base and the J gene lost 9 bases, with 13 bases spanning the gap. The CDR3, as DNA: TGTGCCAGCAGTGAAGTAAGGGGTATCGGTTCACCCCTCCACTTT. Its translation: CASSEVRGIGSPLHF.

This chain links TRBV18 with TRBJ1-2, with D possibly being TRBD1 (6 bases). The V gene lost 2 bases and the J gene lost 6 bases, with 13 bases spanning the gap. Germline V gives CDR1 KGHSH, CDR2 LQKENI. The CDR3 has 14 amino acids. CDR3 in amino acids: CASSPSLRTDGYTF. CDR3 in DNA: TGTGCCAGCTCACCATCCCTGCGGACAGATGGCTACACCTTC.

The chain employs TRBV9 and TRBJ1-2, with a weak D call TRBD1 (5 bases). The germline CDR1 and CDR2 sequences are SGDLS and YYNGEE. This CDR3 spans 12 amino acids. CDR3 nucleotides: TGTGCGAGCGGGGGGTTAGACTATGGCTACACCTTC. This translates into CASGGLDYGYTF.

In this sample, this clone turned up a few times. CDR3 DNA sequence: TGCGCCAGCAGCCAAGGTCGGGGCGGGGTCTACGAGCAGTACTTC. Its protein is CASSQGRGGVYEQYF. The chain couples TRBV4-3 to TRBJ2-7, with TRBD2 as a possible D gene (6 bases). Germline V gene data show CDR1 as LGHNA and CDR2 as YSLEER. The CDR3 runs to 15 residues. The V gene lost 1 base and the J gene lost 3 bases, with 13 bases spanning the gap.

The DNA for the CDR3 is TGTGCCAGCAGTGAAGAACAGCAGCCTTATCAGCCCCAGCATTTT. It codes for CASSEEQQPYQPQHF. V usage is TRBV6-1 and J usage is TRBJ1-5; D not resolved. CDR3 size: 15 residues. CDR1 and CDR2 from the germline V gene are MNHNS and SASEGT. Trimming removed 1 base at V and 5 bases at J, with 12 bases between.

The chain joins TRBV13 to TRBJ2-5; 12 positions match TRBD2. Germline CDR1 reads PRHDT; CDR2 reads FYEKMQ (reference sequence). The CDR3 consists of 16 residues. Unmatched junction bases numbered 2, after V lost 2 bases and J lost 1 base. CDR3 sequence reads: CASSLRLAGAQETQYF. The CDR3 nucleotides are TGTGCCAGCAGCTTACGACTAGCGGGGGCCCAAGAGACCCAGTACTTC. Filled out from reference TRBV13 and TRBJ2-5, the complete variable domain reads AAGVIQSPRHLIKEKRETATLKCYPIPRHDTVYWYQQGPGQDPQFLISFYEKMQSDKGSIPDRFSAQQFSDYHSELNMSSLELGDSALYFCASSLRLAGAQETQYFGPGTRLLVL.

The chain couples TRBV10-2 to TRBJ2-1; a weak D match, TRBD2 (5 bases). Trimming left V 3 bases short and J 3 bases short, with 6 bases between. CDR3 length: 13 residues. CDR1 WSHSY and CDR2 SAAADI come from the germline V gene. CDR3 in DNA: TGCGCCAGCAGTGAAGGAGGCTACAATGAGCAGTTCTTC. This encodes CASSEGGYNEQFF.

The CDR3 DNA reads as TGTGCCATCGGTATGGGGGCTAGCACAGATACGCAGTATTTT. Amino acids: CAIGMGASTDTQYF. V usage is TRBV10-3 and J usage is TRBJ2-3, with D possibly being TRBD1 (6 bases). This CDR3 region has 14 residues. Trimming took off 8 bases at V and 0 bases at J, with 12 bases between the two ends. Germline V gene lookup returns CDR1 ENHRY and CDR2 SYGVKD.

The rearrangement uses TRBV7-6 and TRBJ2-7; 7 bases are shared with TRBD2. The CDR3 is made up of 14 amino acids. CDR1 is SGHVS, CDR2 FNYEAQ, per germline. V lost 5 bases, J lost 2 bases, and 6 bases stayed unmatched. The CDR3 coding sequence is TGTGCCAGCAGCCCCAGGGAGGGACCCTACGAGCAGTACTTC. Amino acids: CASSPREGPYEQYF.

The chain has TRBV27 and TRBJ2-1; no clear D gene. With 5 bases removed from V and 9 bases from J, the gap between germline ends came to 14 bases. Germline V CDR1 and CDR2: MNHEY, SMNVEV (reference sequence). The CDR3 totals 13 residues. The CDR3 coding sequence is TGTGCCAGCAGTCCCCCCCCGGGTATTGAGCAGTTCTTC. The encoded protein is CASSPPPGIEQFF.